The 32 T cell receptor beta chains listed next were all sequenced from one sample in a study of blood T cell repertoires in COVID-19. Some clones are missing from TCRdb's copy, which holds only in-frame ones; the method was immunoSEQ multiplex PCR. The sample holds about 170,000 clones, 88% seen once. Source material: peripheral blood. The receptors stem from a man between 45 and 60 years old who had recovered from COVID-19.

The chain uses TRBV5-1 and TRBJ2-2; 11 nucleotides agree with TRBD1. V dropped 4 bases and J dropped 7; count of bases not matched to a gene: 9. There are 16 residues in the CDR3. Germline CDR1 and CDR2: SGHRS and YFSETQ. CDR3 sequence: CASSRTGTGGHGELFF. CDR3 coding DNA: TGCGCCAGCAGCCGAACCGGGACAGGGGGACACGGGGAGCTGTTTTTT.

The chain recombines TRBV6-1 with TRBJ1-3; 7 nucleotides agree with TRBD1. V trimming: 3 bases; J trimming: 3 bases; junction bases outside the gene matches: 8. The germline CDR1 and CDR2 sequences are MNHNS and SASEGT. The CDR3 length is 16 residues. The CDR3 region has the DNA TGTGCCAGCAGTGAGACCAGACAGGGAAGTGGAAACACCATATATTTT. Translation gives CASSETRQGSGNTIYF.

The chain links TRBV27 to TRBJ2-3; D remains unclear. The CDR3 sequence is 15 residues long. CDR1 is MNHEY, CDR2 SMNVEV, per germline (reference sequence). The ends were cut back, 4 bases at V and 3 bases at J, with 14 bases in the middle. The CDR3 DNA reads as TGTGCCAGCAGTTCTAACGCGAGGTCTACAGATACGCAGTATTTT. Encoded protein: CASSSNARSTDTQYF.

The chain combines TRBV10-1 with TRBJ2-1; 9 bases are a match to TRBD2. Losses at the gene ends were 8 bases for V and 0 bases for J; bases not matched to a gene: 11. Germline-derived CDR1 and CDR2 are WNHNN and SYGVQD (reference sequence). The CDR3 has 17 amino acids. In DNA form, the CDR3 reads TGCGCCAGCCAAGTAGCTAGCGGGGAGATCTCCTACAATGAGCAGTTCTTC. Translated, it gives CASQVASGEISYNEQFF.

This clone is a singleton in its sample. This chain connects TRBV9 to TRBJ2-1; TRBD2 is a possible D gene (6 bases). Germline-derived CDR1 and CDR2 are SGDLS and YYNGEE. This CDR3 spans 15 amino acids. V dropped 2 bases and J dropped 1 base, with 10 bases sitting between them. The CDR3 DNA is TGTGCCAGCAGCGTTAGCGGCCCGTCCTACAATGAGCAGTTCTTC. It translates to CASSVSGPSYNEQFF.

The chain carries TRBV19 and TRBJ1-5; 12 bases fit TRBD1. The CDR3 spans 18 residues. The V gene's germline CDR1 is LNHDA and CDR2 SQIVND (reference sequence). Losses at the gene ends were 2 bases for V and 3 bases for J; bases not matched to a gene: 8. CDR3 nucleotides: TGTGCCAGTAGTATAACCCCGGGGACAGGGGGCCTCAATCAGCCCCAGCATTTT. Translated, it gives CASSITPGTGGLNQPQHF.

The chain couples TRBV11-2 to TRBJ2-3, with a tentative D call TRBD1 (5 bases). The CDR3 length is 13 residues. Deletions cut 5 bases from V and 4 bases from J, with 10 bases between. CDR1 is SGHAT and CDR2 is FQNNGV in the germline V gene. CDR3 loop: CASSLKGPDTQYF. The CDR3 DNA sequence: TGTGCCAGCAGCCTGAAGGGGCCAGATACGCAGTATTTT.

This sequence joins TRBV9 and TRBJ1-2, with TRBD1 matching 9 bases. The length of the CDR3 is 16 residues. The V gene end was trimmed by 3 bases and the J gene end by 4 bases; junction bases not matched to a gene: 10. Germline CDR1 is SGDLS and CDR2 is YYNGEE. The CDR3 spells CASSESLGQGLYGYTF. The CDR3, as DNA: TGTGCCAGCAGCGAGAGCCTGGGACAGGGCCTCTATGGCTACACCTTC.

The chain recombines TRBV7-2 with TRBJ1-2; D gene unclear. CDR1 and CDR2 (germline): SGHTA, FQGNSA. V shed 8 bases and J shed 8 bases, with 12 bases lying between them. The CDR3 contains 11 residues. The CDR3 sequence: CASRNGEGYTF. The CDR3 nucleotides are TGTGCCAGCCGTAACGGGGAGGGCTACACCTTC.

This chain uses TRBV3-1 (or the pseudogene TRBV3-2) with TRBJ1-4; possibly TRBD1 for D (5 bases). Germline CDR1 LGHDT, CDR2 YNNKEL (reference sequence). V was pared by 6 bases and J by 5 bases, with 10 bases between. This CDR3 has 13 residues. CDR3 nucleotide sequence: TGTGCCAGCAGTCCCCGACAGAATGAAAAACTGTTTTTT. Its protein is CASSPRQNEKLFF.

This chain links TRBV18 with TRBJ2-1; no definite D call. The CDR3 runs 12 residues. Looked up from germline, CDR1 is KGHSH and CDR2 is LQKENI. V gave up 4 bases and J gave up 7 bases, with 8 bases separating them. DNA for the CDR3: TGTGCCAGCTCACACCCTAGGAATGAGCAGTTCTTC. Encoded protein: CASSHPRNEQFF.

The rearrangement joins TRBV4-3 to TRBJ1-2; maybe TRBD1 (6 bases). The V gene's germline CDR1 is LGHNA and CDR2 YSLEER. Trimming took off 4 bases at V and 2 bases at J, with 14 bases between the two ends. The CDR3 runs 15 residues. CDR3 sequence: CASSPRSGANYGYTF. The CDR3 DNA reads TGCGCCAGCAGCCCCCGTTCAGGGGCGAACTATGGCTACACCTTC.

The chain recombines TRBV3-1 (or the pseudogene TRBV3-2) with TRBJ2-5, with D perhaps TRBD1 (6 bases). Trimming left V 3 bases short and J 6 bases short, with 8 bases between. The CDR3 extends over 12 amino acids. The germline V gene has CDR1 LGHDT and CDR2 YNNKEL (reference sequence). The CDR3 region is CASSQGAKTQYF. CDR3 nucleotides: TGTGCCAGCAGCCAGGGGGCGAAGACCCAGTACTTC.

This chain connects TRBV7-2 to TRBJ1-5; 7 positions match TRBD1. CDR3 length: 16 amino acids. Per germline, CDR1 SGHTA and CDR2 FQGNSA. V lost 6 bases, J lost 2 bases, and 10 bases stayed unmatched. CDR3 in DNA: TGTGCCAGCAGACGACAGGGAGAGTCCGGCAATCAGCCCCAGCATTTT. Translating it yields CASRRQGESGNQPQHF.

V gene TRBV7-3 combines with J gene TRBJ2-6; 10 nucleotides agree with TRBD2. This CDR3 has 19 residues. The V segment lost 5 bases and the J segment 0 bases; nucleotides outside the gene matches: 10. Germline-derived CDR1 and CDR2 are SGHTA and FQGTGA. The CDR3 coding sequence is TGTGCCAGCAGCGAACCCTTAGCGGGGGGTTTCTCTGGGGCCAACGTCCTGACTTTC. Residues: CASSEPLAGGFSGANVLTF.

V gene TRBV5-4 combines with J gene TRBJ2-7; 10 bases match TRBD1. The CDR3 has 15 residues. V lost 4 bases to trimming and J lost 2 bases; unmatched junction nucleotides: 6. Germline CDR1 is SGHNT and CDR2 is YYREEE (reference sequence). CDR3 sequence reads: CASSREGTGAYEQYF. CDR3 in DNA: TGTGCCAGCAGCCGTGAGGGGACAGGGGCCTACGAGCAGTACTTC.

The chain joins TRBV11-2 to TRBJ2-2, with 13 nucleotides matching TRBD2. The CDR3 has 14 residues. Trimming cost V 8 bases and J 7 bases; bases outside gene matches: 4. Germline CDR1 and CDR2: SGHAT and FQNNGV. Written as DNA, the CDR3 is TGTGCCAGCTCCAGGACTAGCGGGAGCGGGGAGCTGTTTTTT. As protein: CASSRTSGSGELFF.

V and J are TRBV7-2 and TRBJ2-3, with TRBD2 matching 12 bases. The CDR3 loop spans 16 amino acids. Per germline, CDR1 SGHTA and CDR2 FQGNSA. V shed 3 bases and J 2 bases; nucleotides not matched to a gene: 3. The CDR3 here is CASSFGLAGSTDTQYF. The CDR3 nucleotides are TGTGCCAGCAGCTTCGGACTAGCGGGGTCCACAGATACGCAGTATTTT.

The chain is built from TRBV7-6 and TRBJ1-1, with D uncertain. Germline lookup yields CDR1 SGHVS and CDR2 FNYEAQ. The V end was cut by 3 bases, the J end by 4 bases, with 15 bases between. This CDR3 comprises 15 residues. CDR3 protein: CASSFNRQSGTEAFF. The CDR3, as DNA: TGTGCCAGCAGCTTTAATCGGCAGTCGGGCACTGAAGCTTTCTTT. The variable domain in full, with the rest retrieved from reference TRBV7-6 and TRBJ1-1, is GAGVSQSPRYKVTKRGQDVALRCDPISGHVSLYWYRQALGQGPEFLTYFNYEAQQDKSGLPNDRFSAERPEGSISTLTIQRTEQRDSAMYRCASSFNRQSGTEAFFGQGTRLTVV.

The chain joins TRBV7-6 to TRBJ1-5; 8 bases fit TRBD1. Germline CDR1 is SGHVS and CDR2 is FNYEAQ. V gave up 3 bases and J gave up 3 bases; unmatched junction bases: 4. The CDR3 has 15 residues. CDR3 DNA: TGTGCCAGCAGCTTCGACAGGGGATACAATCAGCCCCAGCATTTT. Its translation is CASSFDRGYNQPQHF.

This chain links TRBV18 with TRBJ1-1, with 7 nucleotides matching TRBD1. V dropped 4 bases and J dropped 1; count of bases not matched to a gene: 3. The CDR3 has 14 residues. The germline gives CDR1 KGHSH, CDR2 LQKENI. CDR3: CASSQQGRNTEAFF. CDR3 nucleotide sequence: TGTGCCAGCTCACAACAGGGGAGGAACACTGAAGCTTTCTTT.

This chain connects TRBV9 to TRBJ2-3; TRBD1 is a possible D gene (6 bases). Germline CDR1 and CDR2: SGDLS and YYNGEE. The CDR3 runs 16 residues. Trimming cost V 0 bases and J 3 bases, with 14 bases left between them. The CDR3 loop reads CASSVEAGVGTDTQYF. CDR3 nucleotides: TGTGCCAGCAGCGTAGAGGCAGGGGTGGGAACAGATACGCAGTATTTT. The full variable domain, its missing parts supplied by reference TRBV9 and TRBJ2-3, is DSGVTQTPKHLITATGQRVTLRCSPRSGDLSVYWYQQSLDQGLQFLIQYYNGEERAKGNILERFSAQQFPDLHSELNLSSLELGDSALYFCASSVEAGVGTDTQYFGPGTRLTVL.

V is TRBV6-1 and J is TRBJ1-6; 9 bases are a match to TRBD1. The germline V gene has CDR1 MNHNS and CDR2 SASEGT. The CDR3 contains 15 residues. Trimming at V came to 3 bases and at J to 9 bases, leaving 6 bases not matched to a gene. In DNA, the CDR3 is TGTGCCAGCAGTGAGGTACAGGGGGCCGGTTCACCCCTCCACTTT. This gives the protein CASSEVQGAGSPLHF.

The CDR3 spells CASTFLQGSNEKLFF. CDR3 sequence (DNA): TGTGCCAGCACCTTCCTACAGGGGTCGAATGAAAAACTGTTTTTT. The chain has TRBV7-8 and TRBJ1-4; 7 bases map to TRBD1. This CDR3 has 15 residues. Germline loops: CDR1 SGHVS, CDR2 FQNEAQ. Trimming took 7 bases from V and 5 from J; bases not matched to a gene: 10.

CDR3 amino acids: CASSPLDRGREQYF. CDR3 coding DNA: TGTGCCAGCTCACCACTGGACAGGGGGCGCGAGCAGTACTTC. The chain recombines TRBV18 with TRBJ2-7, with 11 positions matching TRBD1. This CDR3 contains 14 residues. Germline V CDR1 and CDR2: KGHSH, LQKENI. The ends lost 1 base at V and 6 bases at J; junction bases unmatched: 2. The full variable domain, in which reference TRBV18 and TRBJ2-7 provide the parts outside the CDR3, is NAGVMQNPRHLVRRRGQEARLRCSPMKGHSHVYWYRQLPEEGLKFMVYLQKENIIDESGMPKERFSAEFPKEGPSILRIQQVVRGDSAAYFCASSPLDRGREQYFGPGTRLTVT.

The rearrangement uses TRBV5-4 and TRBJ1-4, with 9 positions matching TRBD1. This CDR3 has 15 amino acids. With V trimmed by 4 bases and J by 3 bases, 4 bases remained unmatched. Germline V CDR1 and CDR2: SGHNT, YYREEE (reference sequence). The CDR3 region is CASSVRQGANEKLFF. The DNA for the CDR3 is TGTGCCAGCAGCGTTAGACAGGGGGCTAATGAAAAACTGTTTTTT.

The chain is built from TRBV7-6 and TRBJ2-2; D is unresolved. The CDR3 loop spans 13 amino acids. CDR1 and CDR2 (germline): SGHVS, FNYEAQ. Trimming removed 1 base from V and 4 bases from J, with 4 bases in between. This chain's CDR3 is CASSLVLTGELFF. The CDR3 DNA sequence: TGTGCCAGCAGCTTAGTTCTCACCGGGGAGCTGTTTTTT.

The genes are TRBV30 and TRBJ1-1; D ambiguous. The V gene lost 0 bases and the J gene lost 3 bases, with 17 bases spanning the gap. This CDR3 spans 16 amino acids. The germline gives CDR1 GTSNPN, CDR2 SVGIG (reference sequence). In DNA, the CDR3 is TGTGCCTGGAGTGTAAGCGAGGGCCCCTATGACACTGAAGCTTTCTTT. Encoded protein: CAWSVSEGPYDTEAFF.

The chain carries TRBV10-3 and TRBJ1-6; D ambiguous. Looked up from germline, CDR1 is ENHRY and CDR2 is SYGVKD. This CDR3 spans 16 amino acids. V lost 3 bases, J lost 3 bases, and 12 bases lay in between. The CDR3 here is CAISDPGSLYNSPLHF. The DNA for the CDR3 is TGTGCCATCAGTGACCCCGGGTCCCTCTATAATTCACCCCTCCACTTT.

CDR3 residues: CASSHRGLNGYTF. CDR3 in DNA: TGTGCCAGTAGCCACAGGGGGCTGAATGGCTACACCTTC. The chain joins TRBV19 to TRBJ1-2; 9 bases match TRBD1. Per the germline V gene, CDR1 is LNHDA and CDR2 is SQIVND (reference sequence). Unmatched junction bases numbered 5, after V lost 6 bases and J lost 6 bases. This CDR3 has 13 amino acids.

The gene calls are TRBV4-2 and TRBJ2-6; D ambiguous. CDR3 length: 16 amino acids. Germline CDR1 LGHNA, CDR2 YNFKEQ. The ends were cut back, 4 bases at V and 0 bases at J, with 10 bases in the middle. The DNA of the CDR3 is TGTGCCAGCAGCCCCCAGAGAGGCTCTGGGGCCAACGTCCTGACTTTC. It is translated as CASSPQRGSGANVLTF.

The chain carries TRBV12-5 and TRBJ1-6, with D possibly TRBD1 on 6 matching bases. Trimming removed 4 bases at V and 5 bases at J, with 9 bases between. The CDR3 is 14 residues long. CDR1 and CDR2 (germline): LGHNT, FRNRAP. The CDR3 loop is CASGSPGDNSPLHF. In nucleotides, the CDR3 is TGTGCTAGTGGTTCCCCAGGGGATAATTCACCCCTCCACTTT.